This entry concerns a single T cell receptor (beta chain). As processed by the authors: Estimated nucleated cell counts came from reference gene primer amplification. TCRdb's copy holds only in-frame clones and misses some; the assay was immunoSEQ multiplex PCR. That table is the source of V, J and clone size, and D and trimming were worked out from the DNA. The sample shows fewer than 400,000 clones, 85% of them seen only once. CDR1 is SEHNR, CDR2 FQNEAQ, per germline (reference sequence). This CDR3 has 11 amino acids. V was cut by 8 bases and J by 6 bases, with 10 bases left in between. This sample is drawn from a study of blood T cell repertoires in COVID-19. On the study more broadly: Sites in the United States, Italy and Spain provided acute and convalescent COVID-19 samples. PBMCs, B-cell-depleted T cells, or T cells provided the cDNA or gDNA that made up the material.

Sequencing was done on a sample of peripheral blood. This sequence was found in a woman in her late teens or twenties with acute or convalescent COVID-19. The rearrangement links TRBV7-9 to TRBJ1-1; a weak D match, TRBD1 (5 bases). The CDR3 here is CASGQSAEAFF. The CDR3 coding sequence is TGTGCCAGCGGACAATCGGCTGAAGCTTTCTTT.